This paragraph reports one T cell receptor beta chain. The junction does not match germline at one end; this may be a read error. Peripheral blood from each donor was collected in a volume of about 10 milliliters. Together with a sample-barcoded 5' primer, a J-beta primer mix was included in a second PCR lasting roughly 6 to 12 cycles. Every sample produced at least 3 million CDR3-containing paired-end reads. TCRdb re-called the 5' RACE reads through MiXCR, storing one row per CDR3 protein. Found here are approximately 780,000 distinct CDR3 sequences, about a quarter of them singletons; the top ten hold 2.5% to 3.5%. CDR1 SGHKS and CDR2 YYEKEE come from the germline V gene (reference sequence). The CDR3 is 12 amino acids. The entry originates in a study of blood T cells in healthy people across ages. The same sample was also used in a study of T cells of mothers and their children. According to that study: Sequencing got over 8.5 million TCR beta CDR3 reads from each mother and several million from each child. Related mother and child pairs showed slightly greater overlap (not significant) than unrelated pairs did.

Material for sequencing was blood. This clonotype was sampled from a boy aged 10-17 years in good health. The chain has TRBV5-5 and TRBJ2-1; 8 bases line up with TRBD1. CDR3 amino acids: CASRESDRDAYF. Here the CDR3 DNA reads TGTGCCAGCAGAGAGTCGGACAGGGACGCGTACTTC.